This TCR beta chain emerged from a study of shared clonotypes between healthy human individuals. The naive CD8 fraction comprised CD45RO-negative cells positively selected for CCR7 and excluded terminally differentiated effector memory CD45RA+ cells. The repertoire was sequenced with immunoSEQ multiplex PCR; TCRdb's copy has only in-frame clones and lacks some. Among over 2,000,000 clones listed, around 93% were seen once. In the case of this clone: Its target is unknown.

Study-wide results and limits: Shared clonotypes across all four donors exceeded non-shared ones in generation probability.

J lost 8 bases, V lost 4 bases, and 10 bases had no gene match. The CDR3 is 15 residues long. Germline V gives CDR1 SGHRS, CDR2 YFSETQ. The TCR was taken from a man aged 18 to 29 in good health. Some clones in this sample may be carry-over from other donors' samples. The chain is built from TRBV5-1 and TRBJ1-2, with 11 bases identical to TRBD1. The specimen was naive CD8+ T cells from PBMCs. CDR3 in DNA: TGCGCCAGCAGCCAGGGACAGGGGGTTAATTCGGGCTACACCTTC. Translating gives CASSQGQGVNSGYTF.